The rows below give T cell receptor beta chains drawn from one sample of a study of vaccination and CD4 T cells after COVID-19. Their antigen targets remain unknown. MiXCR, run by TCRdb on the PCR reads, gives a single entry per CDR3 protein. Among 14,000 or so distinct CDR3 sequences listed, less than 65% were seen once. This specimen was CD4+ T cells from blood, cultured in vitro, taken before SARS-CoV-2 vaccination. The source is a human donor who had recovered from COVID-19. Each CDR3 is given with its conserved first and last residue. The order of the fields is V gene, D gene, clone size, J gene, CDR3 protein, CDR3 DNA. A D gene is named only where the DNA matches it firmly. Clone sizes are given selectively: once, few, many, or a class where the clone is expanded.

TRBV5-1,TRBD1,NA,TRBJ2-7,CASSGTGQASYEQYF,TGCGCCAGCAGCGGTACAGGACAGGCCTCCTACGAGCAGTACTTC
TRBV11-2,NA,NA,TRBJ1-1,CASSLDLGRTNTEAFF,TGTGCCAGCAGCTTAGATCTTGGACGGACGAACACTGAAGCTTTCTTT
TRBV5-4,NA,NA,TRBJ1-1,CASSLVRGVVDTEAFF,TGTGCCAGCAGCTTGGTTAGGGGAGTAGTGGACACTGAAGCTTTCTTT
TRBV10-2,TRBD1,few,TRBJ2-7,CASSESTGIYEQYF,TGCGCCAGCAGTGAGTCGACAGGGATCTACGAGCAGTACTTC
TRBV5-8,NA,once,TRBJ1-5,CASSLLDQPQHF,TGTGCCAGCAGCTTGCTTGATCAGCCCCAGCATTTT
TRBV5-5,NA,few,TRBJ1-1,CASSLKWNTEAFF,TGTGCCAGCAGCTTGAAATGGAACACTGAAGCTTTCTTT
TRBV7-3,NA,NA,TRBJ1-1,CASSWTYNTEAFF,TGTGCCAGCAGCTGGACATATAACACTGAAGCTTTCTTT
TRBV24-1,NA,NA,TRBJ2-2,CATSHRLPNTGELFF,TGTGCCACCAGTCATCGTCTTCCTAACACCGGGGAGCTGTTTTTT
TRBV6-5,NA,NA,TRBJ2-1,CASSYRRGGNEQFF,TGTGCCAGCAGTTACCGGCGAGGGGGGAATGAGCAGTTCTTC
TRBV6-5,TRBD1,NA,TRBJ1-2,CASSYTSTGGRGYTF,TGTGCCAGCAGTTACACGTCGACAGGGGGCCGTGGCTACACCTTC
TRBV27,NA,few,TRBJ2-1,CASSLGGRLSSYNEQFF,TGTGCCAGCAGTTTAGGGGGACGGCTGAGCTCCTACAATGAGCAGTTCTTC
TRBV20-1,TRBD1,NA,TRBJ2-3,CSARDRPSTDTQYF,TGCAGTGCCCGGGACAGACCTAGCACAGATACGCAGTATTTT
TRBV2,NA,few,TRBJ1-5,CASSDSPMLYSNQPQHF,TGTGCCAGCAGTGACTCCCCCATGCTCTATAGCAATCAGCCCCAGCATTTT
TRBV7-9,TRBD2,once,TRBJ2-1,CASSFPGLGINEQFF,TGTGCCAGCAGCTTCCCGGGACTAGGGATCAATGAGCAGTTCTTC
TRBV11-3,NA,NA,TRBJ1-6,CASTRGRSSGTLHF,TGTGCCAGCACTCGGGGGAGGTCGAGTGGCACCCTCCACTTT
TRBV11-2,NA,few,TRBJ1-2,CASSFGGSYGYTF,TGTGCCAGCAGCTTTGGTGGGTCCTATGGCTACACCTTC
TRBV6-1,NA,NA,TRBJ2-5,CASSDGLSKETQYF,TGTGCCAGCAGTGACGGACTAAGTAAAGAGACCCAGTACTTC
TRBV15,NA,NA,TRBJ1-4,CATSRERFGGVGGSEKLFF,TGTGCCACCAGCAGAGAACGGTTTGGGGGCGTCGGCGGGAGTGAAAAACTGTTTTTT
TRBV28,TRBD2,NA,TRBJ2-1,CASSMMAGGLREQFF,TGTGCCAGCAGCATGATGGCGGGGGGGTTAAGAGAGCAGTTCTTC
TRBV30,NA,NA,TRBJ1-5,CAWSVGRRLNQPQHF,TGTGCCTGGAGTGTGGGTCGGCGCCTCAATCAGCCCCAGCATTTT
TRBV7-9,NA,NA,TRBJ2-7,CASSLTYEQYF,TGTGCCAGCAGCTTAACCTACGAGCAGTACTTC
TRBV7-2,NA,NA,TRBJ1-5,CASSPSGGNQPQHF,TGTGCCAGCAGCCCGAGTGGGGGGAATCAGCCCCAGCATTTT
TRBV5-7,TRBD2,NA,TRBJ2-7,CASSFSNASGMGLYEQYF,TGTGCCAGCAGCTTTTCCAATGCTAGCGGGATGGGCCTCTACGAGCAGTACTTC
TRBV19,NA,NA,TRBJ1-5,CASSDIGGAVQPQHF,TGTGCCAGTAGTGACATAGGGGGGGCAGTCCAGCCCCAGCATTTT
TRBV7-3,NA,NA,TRBJ2-3,CASSPRPSPTDTQYF,TGTGCCAGCAGCCCCAGGCCTAGCCCCACAGATACGCAGTATTTT
TRBV12-3/TRBV12-4,NA,NA,TRBJ2-2,CASSLDMYGELFF,TGTGCCAGCAGCCTAGACATGTACGGGGAGCTGTTTTTT
TRBV25-1,NA,few,TRBJ1-5,CASSDDNQPQHF,TGTGCCAGCAGTGACGACAATCAGCCCCAGCATTTT
TRBV20-1,NA,NA,TRBJ1-1,CSAPRRGTEALF,TGCAGTGCTCCTCGGAGGGGGACTGAAGCTCTCTTT
TRBV6-2/TRBV6-3,NA,NA,TRBJ1-1,CASSWVNTEAFF,TGTGCCAGCAGTTGGGTGAACACTGAAGCTTTCTTT
TRBV28,NA,NA,TRBJ2-1,CASSPRTTYNEQFF,TGTGCCAGCAGTCCTCGCACTACCTACAATGAGCAGTTCTTC
TRBV7-8,TRBD1,few,TRBJ1-1,CASSYRQGAAFF,TGTGCCAGCAGCTACAGACAGGGGGCGGCTTTCTTT
TRBV7-9,NA,NA,TRBJ1-6,CASSLGKDNSPLHF,TGTGCCAGCAGCTTAGGGAAGGATAATTCACCCCTCCACTTT
TRBV21-1,NA,once,TRBJ2-1,CASNLRATELDEQFF,TGTGCCAGCAACCTTAGGGCGACAGAGCTGGATGAGCAGTTCTTC
TRBV6-1,NA,few,TRBJ1-2,CASSESPGGGGYTF,TGTGCCAGCAGTGAATCACCAGGTGGAGGGGGCTACACCTTC
TRBV20-1,NA,NA,TRBJ1-1,CSAPKQGSSEAFF,TGCAGTGCCCCCAAACAGGGCTCGTCTGAAGCTTTCTTT